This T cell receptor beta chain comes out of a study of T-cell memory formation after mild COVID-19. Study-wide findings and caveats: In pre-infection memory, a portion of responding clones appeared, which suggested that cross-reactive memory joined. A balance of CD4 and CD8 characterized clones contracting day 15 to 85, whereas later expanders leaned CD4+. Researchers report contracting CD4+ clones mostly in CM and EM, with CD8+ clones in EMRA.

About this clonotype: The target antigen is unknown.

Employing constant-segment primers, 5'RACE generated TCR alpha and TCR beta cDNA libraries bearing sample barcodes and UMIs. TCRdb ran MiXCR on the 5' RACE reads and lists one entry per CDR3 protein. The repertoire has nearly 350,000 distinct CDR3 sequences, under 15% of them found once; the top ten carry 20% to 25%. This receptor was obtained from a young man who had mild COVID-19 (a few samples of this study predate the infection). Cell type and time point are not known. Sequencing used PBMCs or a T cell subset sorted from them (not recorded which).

The CDR3 sequence is CASSLRTVTEAFF. As DNA, the CDR3 is TGTGCCAGCTCACTACGAACCGTGACTGAAGCTTTCTTT. V gene TRBV18 combines with J gene TRBJ1-1; no clear D. With 4 bases removed from V and 5 bases from J, the gap between germline ends came to 11 bases. CDR1 is KGHSH and CDR2 is LQKENI in the germline V gene. This CDR3 has 13 residues.